Listed here are 5 T cell receptor beta chains from one sample, sequenced in a study of blood T cell repertoires in COVID-19 (dated by TCRdb to 2020 to 2022). Library construction relied on the immunoSEQ multiplex PCR assay. The immuneACCESS repertoire file appears here via TCRdb, limited to in-frame rearrangements. These files lack a portion of the clones; in checked studies, under half of the deficit traces to unresolved V genes, and the cause of the others is not known. The sample yields roughly 88,000 clones; 87% were counted once. About a sixth of the sample rests with the top ten. What was sequenced was peripheral blood. The source of these receptors is a woman in her sixties with COVID-19, enrolled during active disease.

V and J are TRBV5-1 and TRBJ1-4; D is ambiguous. V was cut by 1 base and J by 4 bases, with 14 bases left in between. CDR1 and CDR2 from the germline V gene are SGHRS and YFSETQ. This CDR3 is built from 16 residues. CDR3 in amino acids: CASSLSSGGRNEKLFF. In DNA, the CDR3 is TGCGCCAGCAGCTTGAGTTCAGGCGGGCGTAATGAAAAACTGTTTTTT.

The rearrangement joins TRBV7-9 to TRBJ1-2; TRBD1 aligns across 7 bases. This CDR3 comprises 16 residues. V shed 5 bases, J shed 0 bases, and the junction held 9 bases outside the gene matches. Germline CDR1 reads SEHNR; CDR2 reads FQNEAQ (reference sequence). DNA for the CDR3: TGTGCCAGCAGCCCCGGGACAGAGCTCCCTAACTATGGCTACACCTTC. Protein product: CASSPGTELPNYGYTF.

The rearrangement links TRBV28 to TRBJ1-6; TRBD1 is a possible D gene (6 bases). V was clipped by 6 bases and J by 7 bases, with 10 bases between them. This CDR3 region has 13 residues. Germline V gene lookup returns CDR1 MDHEN and CDR2 SYDVKM. CDR3 sequence: CASRRTANSPLHF. CDR3 sequence (DNA): TGTGCCAGCAGGAGGACAGCAAATTCACCCCTCCACTTT.

The chain employs TRBV7-2 and TRBJ1-2, with D possibly being TRBD1 (6 bases). Trimming removed 7 bases at V and 5 bases at J, with 14 bases between. The V gene's germline CDR1 is SGHTA and CDR2 FQGNSA. The CDR3 is made up of 13 amino acids. CDR3 sequence reads: CASTPTGDYGYTF. DNA for the CDR3: TGTGCCAGCACCCCGACAGGAGATTATGGCTACACCTTC.

The chain links TRBV19 to TRBJ1-6; 9 nucleotides align to TRBD1. This CDR3 region has 14 residues. In germline, CDR1 is LNHDA, CDR2 SQIVND (reference sequence). V shed 4 bases, J shed 9 bases, and the junction held 4 bases outside the gene matches. CDR3 nucleotides: TGTGCCAGTAGTAGGGGACAGGGCGGTTCACCCCTCCACTTT. It translates to CASSRGQGGSPLHF. Full variable domain (remainder filled in from reference TRBV19 and TRBJ1-6): DGGITQSPKYLFRKEGQNVTLSCEQNLNHDAMYWYRQDPGQGLRLIYYSQIVNDFQKGDIAEGYSVSREKKESFPLTVTSAQKNPTAFYLCASSRGQGGSPLHFGNGTRLTVT.